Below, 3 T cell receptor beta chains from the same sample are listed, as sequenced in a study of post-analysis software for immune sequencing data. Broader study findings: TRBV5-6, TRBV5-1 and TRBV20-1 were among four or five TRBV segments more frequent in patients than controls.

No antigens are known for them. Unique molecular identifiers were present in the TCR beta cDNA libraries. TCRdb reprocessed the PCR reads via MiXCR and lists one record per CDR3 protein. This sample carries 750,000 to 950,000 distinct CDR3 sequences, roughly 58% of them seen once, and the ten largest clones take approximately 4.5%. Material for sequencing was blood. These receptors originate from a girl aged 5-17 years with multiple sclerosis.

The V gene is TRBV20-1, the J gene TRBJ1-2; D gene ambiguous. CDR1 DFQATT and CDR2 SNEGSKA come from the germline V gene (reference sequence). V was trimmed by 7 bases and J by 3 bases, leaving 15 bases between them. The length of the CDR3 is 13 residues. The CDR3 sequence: CSGHLGTDYGYTF. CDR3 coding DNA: TGCAGTGGACACCTAGGCACGGACTATGGCTACACCTTC.

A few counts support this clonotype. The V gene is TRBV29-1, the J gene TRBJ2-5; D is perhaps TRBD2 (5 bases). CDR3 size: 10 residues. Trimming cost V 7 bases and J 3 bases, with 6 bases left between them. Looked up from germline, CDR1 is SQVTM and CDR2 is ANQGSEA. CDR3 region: CSAGEETQYF. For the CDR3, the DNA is TGCAGCGCCGGGGAAGAGACCCAGTACTTC.

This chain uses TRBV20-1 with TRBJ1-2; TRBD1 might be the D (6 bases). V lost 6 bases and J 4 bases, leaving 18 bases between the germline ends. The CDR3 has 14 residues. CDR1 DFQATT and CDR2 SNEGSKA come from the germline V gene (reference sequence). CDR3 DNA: TGCAGTGCCTTATTCGACAGGCTGGGCTATGGCTACACCTTC. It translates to CSALFDRLGYGYTF.